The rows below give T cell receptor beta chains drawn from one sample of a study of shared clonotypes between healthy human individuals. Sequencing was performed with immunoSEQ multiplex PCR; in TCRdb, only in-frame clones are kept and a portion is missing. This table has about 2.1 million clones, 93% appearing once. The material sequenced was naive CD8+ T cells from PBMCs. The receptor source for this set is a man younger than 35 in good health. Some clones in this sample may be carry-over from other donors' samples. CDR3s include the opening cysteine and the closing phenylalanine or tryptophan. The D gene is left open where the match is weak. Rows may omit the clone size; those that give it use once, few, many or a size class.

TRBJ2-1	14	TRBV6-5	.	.	TGTGCCAGCAGTTACTCGGGCCCCAGGGATGAGCAGTTCTTC	CASSYSGPRDEQFF
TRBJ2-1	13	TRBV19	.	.	TGTGCCAGTAGTTCCACGCCGTACAATGAGCAGTTCTTC	CASSSTPYNEQFF
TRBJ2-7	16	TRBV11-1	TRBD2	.	TGTGCCAGCAGCCGGACTAGCGGGAGCCCAAGTTCCGAGCAGTACTTC	CASSRTSGSPSSEQYF
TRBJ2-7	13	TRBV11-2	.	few	TGTGCCAGCAGCTTAGCGGGAGCCTACGAGCAGTACTTC	CASSLAGAYEQYF
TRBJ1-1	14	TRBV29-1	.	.	TGCAGCGTCCGAGCCCGGACAGTAGAGGCTGAAGCTTTCTTT	CSVRARTVEAEAFF
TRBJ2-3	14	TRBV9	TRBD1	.	TGTGCCAGCAGCGTGGGGGACAGCCCCGATACGCAGTATTTT	CASSVGDSPDTQYF
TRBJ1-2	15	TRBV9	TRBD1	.	TGTGCCAGCAGCGGACCTCCGGGACAGAACTATGGCTACACCTTC	CASSGPPGQNYGYTF
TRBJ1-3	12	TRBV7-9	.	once	TGTGCCAGCAGCCCTCCGGGAAACACCATATATTTT	CASSPPGNTIYF
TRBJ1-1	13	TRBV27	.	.	TGTGCCAGCAGTTTTTCAGGGACCACTGAAGCTTTCTTT	CASSFSGTTEAFF
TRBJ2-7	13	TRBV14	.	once	TGTGCCAGCAGCCAAGATCGGGTCTACGAGCAGTACTTC	CASSQDRVYEQYF
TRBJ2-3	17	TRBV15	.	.	TGTGCCACCAGCAGAGATTTGAGGGTCGTGAGTCCAGATACGCAGTATTTT	CATSRDLRVVSPDTQYF
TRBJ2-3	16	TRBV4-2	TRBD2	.	TGTGCCAGCAGCCCGACCGCCAGCGGGAGGGGAGATACGCAGTATTTT	CASSPTASGRGDTQYF